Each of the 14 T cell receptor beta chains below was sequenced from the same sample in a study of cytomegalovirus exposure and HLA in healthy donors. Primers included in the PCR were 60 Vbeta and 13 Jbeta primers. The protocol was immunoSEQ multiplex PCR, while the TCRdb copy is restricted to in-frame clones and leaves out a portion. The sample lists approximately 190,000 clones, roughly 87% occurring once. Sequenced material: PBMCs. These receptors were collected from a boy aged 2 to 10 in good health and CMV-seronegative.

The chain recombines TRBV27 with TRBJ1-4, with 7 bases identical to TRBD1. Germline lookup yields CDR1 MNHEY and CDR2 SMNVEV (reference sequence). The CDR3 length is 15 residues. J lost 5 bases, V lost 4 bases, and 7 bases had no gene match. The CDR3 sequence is CASSSGGWKNEKLFF. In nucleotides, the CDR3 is TGTGCCAGCAGTTCAGGGGGATGGAAGAATGAAAAACTGTTTTTT.

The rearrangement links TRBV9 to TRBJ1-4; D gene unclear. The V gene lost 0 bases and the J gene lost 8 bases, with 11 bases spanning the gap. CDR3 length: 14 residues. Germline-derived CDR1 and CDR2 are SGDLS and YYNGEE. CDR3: CASSVGARNEKLFF. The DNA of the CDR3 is TGTGCCAGCAGCGTAGGAGCGAGGAACGAAAAACTGTTTTTT. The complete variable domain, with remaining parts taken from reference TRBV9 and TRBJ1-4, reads DSGVTQTPKHLITATGQRVTLRCSPRSGDLSVYWYQQSLDQGLQFLIQYYNGEERAKGNILERFSAQQFPDLHSELNLSSLELGDSALYFCASSVGARNEKLFFGSGTQLSVL.

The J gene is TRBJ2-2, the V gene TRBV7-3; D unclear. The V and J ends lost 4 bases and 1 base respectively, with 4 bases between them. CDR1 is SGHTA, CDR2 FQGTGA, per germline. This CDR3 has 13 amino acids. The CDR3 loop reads CASSYRNTGELFF. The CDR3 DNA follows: TGTGCCAGCAGCTACAGGAACACCGGGGAGCTGTTTTTT.

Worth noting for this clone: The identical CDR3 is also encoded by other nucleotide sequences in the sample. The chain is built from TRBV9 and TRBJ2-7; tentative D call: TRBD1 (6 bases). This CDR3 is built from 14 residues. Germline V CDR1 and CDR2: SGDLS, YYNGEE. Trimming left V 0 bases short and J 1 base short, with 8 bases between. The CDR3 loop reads CASSVATGSYEQYF. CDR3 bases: TGTGCCAGCAGCGTAGCTACAGGGTCCTACGAGCAGTACTTC.

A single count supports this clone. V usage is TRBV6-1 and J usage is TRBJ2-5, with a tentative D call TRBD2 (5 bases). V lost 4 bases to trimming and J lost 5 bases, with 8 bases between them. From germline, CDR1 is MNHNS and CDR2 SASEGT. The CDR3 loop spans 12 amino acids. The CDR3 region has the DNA TGTGCCAGCAGTGGGAGGAGGGAGACCCAGTACTTC. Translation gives CASSGRRETQYF.

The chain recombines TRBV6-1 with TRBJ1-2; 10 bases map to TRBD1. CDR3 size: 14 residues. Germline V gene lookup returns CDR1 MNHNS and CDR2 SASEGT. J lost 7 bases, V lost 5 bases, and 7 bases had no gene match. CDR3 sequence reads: CASSPRTGGGGYTF. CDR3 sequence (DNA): TGTGCCAGCAGTCCCCGGACAGGGGGAGGTGGCTACACCTTC.

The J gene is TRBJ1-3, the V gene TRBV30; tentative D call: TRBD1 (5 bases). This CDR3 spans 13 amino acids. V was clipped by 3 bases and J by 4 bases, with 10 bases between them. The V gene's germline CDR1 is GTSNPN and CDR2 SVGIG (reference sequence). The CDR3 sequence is CAWRGGRGNTIYF. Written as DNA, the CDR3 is TGTGCCTGGAGGGGGGGAAGAGGAAACACCATATATTTT.

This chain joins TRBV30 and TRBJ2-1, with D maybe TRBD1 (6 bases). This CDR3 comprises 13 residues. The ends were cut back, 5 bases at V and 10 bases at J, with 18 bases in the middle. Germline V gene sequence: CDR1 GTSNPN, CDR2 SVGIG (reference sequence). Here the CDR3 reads CAWYRVPSEEQFF. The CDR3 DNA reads TGTGCCTGGTACAGGGTCCCCTCGGAGGAGCAGTTCTTC.

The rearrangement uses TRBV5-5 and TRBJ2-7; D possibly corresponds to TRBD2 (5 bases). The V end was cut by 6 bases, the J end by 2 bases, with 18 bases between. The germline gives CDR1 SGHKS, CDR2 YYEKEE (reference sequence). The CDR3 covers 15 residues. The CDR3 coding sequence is TGTGCCAGCACCCCCCGAGGGTCGCCTACCTACGAGCAGTACTTC. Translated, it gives CASTPRGSPTYEQYF.

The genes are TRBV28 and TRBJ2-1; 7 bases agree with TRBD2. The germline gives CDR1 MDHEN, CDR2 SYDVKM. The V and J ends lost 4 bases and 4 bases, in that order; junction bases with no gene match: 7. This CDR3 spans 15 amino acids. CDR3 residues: CASSYPSAGYNEQFF. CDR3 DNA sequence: TGTGCCAGCAGTTATCCCTCAGCGGGGTACAATGAGCAGTTCTTC.

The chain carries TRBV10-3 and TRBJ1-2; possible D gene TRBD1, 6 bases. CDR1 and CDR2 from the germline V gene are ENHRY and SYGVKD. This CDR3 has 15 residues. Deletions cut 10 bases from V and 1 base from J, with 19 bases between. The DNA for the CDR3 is TGTGCCACAACACAACAGGGAAGACTTAACTATGGCTACACCTTC. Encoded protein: CATTQQGRLNYGYTF.

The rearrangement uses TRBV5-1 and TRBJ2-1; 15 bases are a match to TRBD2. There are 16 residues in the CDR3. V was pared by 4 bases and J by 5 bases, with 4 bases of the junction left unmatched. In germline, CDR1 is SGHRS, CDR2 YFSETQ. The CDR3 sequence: CASSTGLAGGHNEQFF. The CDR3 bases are TGCGCCAGCAGCACGGGACTAGCGGGGGGCCACAATGAGCAGTTCTTC.

The CDR3 is CASRIGTGVGYTF. The CDR3 DNA sequence: TGTGCCAGCAGAATCGGGACAGGGGTTGGCTACACCTTC. The chain combines TRBV25-1 with TRBJ1-2, with 10 bases identical to TRBD1. This CDR3 is built from 13 residues. Unmatched junction bases numbered 5, after V lost 6 bases and J lost 7 bases. Looked up from germline, CDR1 is MGHDK and CDR2 is SYGVNS.

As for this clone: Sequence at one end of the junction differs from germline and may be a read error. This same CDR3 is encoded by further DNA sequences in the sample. The CDR3 is CASSLDSSYNEQFF. CDR3 in DNA: TGTGCCAGTAGTCTAGACAGCTCCTACAATGAGCAGTTCTTC. The chain uses TRBV19 and TRBJ2-1; D is perhaps TRBD1 (5 bases). The CDR3 is 14 amino acids. Germline CDR1 and CDR2: LNHDA and SQIVND (reference sequence).